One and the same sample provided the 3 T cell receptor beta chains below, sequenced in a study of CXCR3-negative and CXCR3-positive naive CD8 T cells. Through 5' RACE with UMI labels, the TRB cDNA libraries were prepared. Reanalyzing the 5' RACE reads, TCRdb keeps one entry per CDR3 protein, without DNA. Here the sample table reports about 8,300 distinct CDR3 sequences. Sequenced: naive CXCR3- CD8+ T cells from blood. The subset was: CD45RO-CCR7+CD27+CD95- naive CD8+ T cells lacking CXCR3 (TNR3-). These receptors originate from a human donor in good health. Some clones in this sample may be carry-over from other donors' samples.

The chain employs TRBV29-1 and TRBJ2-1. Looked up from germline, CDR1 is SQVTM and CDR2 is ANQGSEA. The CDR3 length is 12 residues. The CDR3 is CSVSQEFNEQFF.

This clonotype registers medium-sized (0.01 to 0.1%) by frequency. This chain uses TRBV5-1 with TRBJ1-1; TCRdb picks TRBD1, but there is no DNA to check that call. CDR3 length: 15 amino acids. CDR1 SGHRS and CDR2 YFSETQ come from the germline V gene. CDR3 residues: CASSLEGQGVTEAFF. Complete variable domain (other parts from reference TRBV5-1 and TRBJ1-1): KAGVTQTPRYLIKTRGQQVTLSCSPISGHRSVSWYQQTPGQGLQFLFEYFSETQRNKGNFPGRFSGRQFSNSRSEMNVSTLELGDSALYLCASSLEGQGVTEAFFGQGTRLTVV.

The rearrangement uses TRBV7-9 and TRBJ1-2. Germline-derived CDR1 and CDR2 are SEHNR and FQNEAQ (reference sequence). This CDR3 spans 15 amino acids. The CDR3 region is CASSLGRIPNYGYTF. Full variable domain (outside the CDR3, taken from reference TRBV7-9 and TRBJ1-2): DTGVSQNPRHKITKRGQNVTFRCDPISEHNRLYWYRQTLGQGPEFLTYFQNEAQLEKSRLLSDRFSAERPKGSFSTLEIQRTEQGDSAMYLCASSLGRIPNYGYTFGSGTRLTVV.